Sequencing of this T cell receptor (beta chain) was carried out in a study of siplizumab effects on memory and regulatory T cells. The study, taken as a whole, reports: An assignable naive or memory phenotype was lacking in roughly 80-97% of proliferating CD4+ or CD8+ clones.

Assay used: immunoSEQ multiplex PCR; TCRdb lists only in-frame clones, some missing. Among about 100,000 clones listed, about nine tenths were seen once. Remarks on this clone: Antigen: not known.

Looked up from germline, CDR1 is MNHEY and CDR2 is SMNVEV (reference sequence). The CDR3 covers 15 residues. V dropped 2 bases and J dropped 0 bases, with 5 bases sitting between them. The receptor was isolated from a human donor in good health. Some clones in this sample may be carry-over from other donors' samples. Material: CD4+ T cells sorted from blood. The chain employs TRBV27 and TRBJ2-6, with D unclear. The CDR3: CASSLRGSGANVLTF. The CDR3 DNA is TGTGCCAGCAGTTTAAGAGGCTCTGGGGCCAACGTCCTGACTTTC.